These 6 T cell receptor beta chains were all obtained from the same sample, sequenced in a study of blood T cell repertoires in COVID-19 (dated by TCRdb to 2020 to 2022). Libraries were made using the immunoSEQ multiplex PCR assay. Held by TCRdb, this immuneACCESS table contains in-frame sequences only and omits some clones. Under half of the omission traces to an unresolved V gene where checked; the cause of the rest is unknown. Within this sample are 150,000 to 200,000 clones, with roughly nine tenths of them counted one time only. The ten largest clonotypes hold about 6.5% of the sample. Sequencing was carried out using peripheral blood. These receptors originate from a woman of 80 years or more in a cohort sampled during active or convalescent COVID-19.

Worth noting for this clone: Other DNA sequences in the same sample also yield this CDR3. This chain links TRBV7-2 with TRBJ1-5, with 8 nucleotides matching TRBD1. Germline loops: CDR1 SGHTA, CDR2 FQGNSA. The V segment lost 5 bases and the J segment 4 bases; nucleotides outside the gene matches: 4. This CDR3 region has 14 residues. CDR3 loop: CASSTRQGNQPQHF. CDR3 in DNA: TGTGCCAGCAGCACCCGACAGGGGAATCAGCCCCAGCATTTT.

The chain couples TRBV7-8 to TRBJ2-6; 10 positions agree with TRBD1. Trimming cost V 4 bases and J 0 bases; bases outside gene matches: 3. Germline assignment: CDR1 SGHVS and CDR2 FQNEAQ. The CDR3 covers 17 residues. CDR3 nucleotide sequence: TGTGCCAGCAGCTCAAGGGACAGGGGCTCTGGGGCCAACGTCCTGACTTTC. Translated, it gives CASSSRDRGSGANVLTF.

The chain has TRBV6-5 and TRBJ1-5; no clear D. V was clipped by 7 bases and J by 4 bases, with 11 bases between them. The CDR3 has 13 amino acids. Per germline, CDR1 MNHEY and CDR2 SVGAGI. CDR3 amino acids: CASMVGSNQPQHF. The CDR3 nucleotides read TGTGCCAGCATGGTGGGCAGTAATCAGCCCCAGCATTTT.

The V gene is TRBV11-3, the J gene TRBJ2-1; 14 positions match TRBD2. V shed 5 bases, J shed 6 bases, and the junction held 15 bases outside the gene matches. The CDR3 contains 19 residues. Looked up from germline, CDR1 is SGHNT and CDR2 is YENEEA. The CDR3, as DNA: TGTGCCAGCAGCGCCGGCGGGACTAGCGGGGGCCGCTTCGGCAATGAGCAGTTCTTC. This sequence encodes CASSAGGTSGGRFGNEQFF.

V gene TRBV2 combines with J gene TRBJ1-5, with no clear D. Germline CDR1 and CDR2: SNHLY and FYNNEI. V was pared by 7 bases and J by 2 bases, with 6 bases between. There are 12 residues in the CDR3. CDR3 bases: TGTGCCAGCAACCCAGGCAATCAGCCCCAGCATTTT. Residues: CASNPGNQPQHF.

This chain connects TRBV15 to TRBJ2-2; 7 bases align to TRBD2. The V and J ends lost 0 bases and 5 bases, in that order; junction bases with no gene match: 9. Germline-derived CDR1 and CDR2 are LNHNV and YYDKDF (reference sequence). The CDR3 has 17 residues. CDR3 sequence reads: CATSRDGLAVSTGELFF. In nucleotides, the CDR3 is TGTGCCACCAGCAGAGATGGGCTAGCGGTTTCTACCGGGGAGCTGTTTTTT.